This T cell receptor beta chain was found in a study of shared T cell receptors in the human thymus (dated by TCRdb to about 2021). Notes on the research overall: The study examined how self-reactive, shared T-cell receptor alpha chains are generated in the human thymus.

Library generation was performed with the immunoSEQ multiplex PCR assay. TCRdb carries this immuneACCESS record with in-frame sequences only. Its versions omit some clonotypes, under half of them owing to an unresolved V gene in the studies checked, with the rest unexplained. The table for this sample lists about 660,000 clones; 85% to 90% of them were counted only once. The top ten clonotypes cover about 0.01% of the sample. Regarding this clone: Its antigen remains unidentified. No base-level quality is on record; no much larger clone is a single base apart.

These data also featured in a second study, about human thymus T cells. As noted in the second study: Immunologically healthy infants undergoing open corrective cardiac surgery for congenital heart defects in Finland were used as donors. Thymus tissue was obtained as surgical resects removed during corrective cardiac surgery. Both the thymic and the peripheral blood repertoires appeared to show biased V and J gene segment usage. According to the related research, thymic TCR repertoires were highly overlapping among unrelated individuals. The study characterized TCR alpha and beta repertoires from fewer than ten infant thymus samples and a few related peripheral blood samples. The infant donors were 7 to 244 days old, and the cohort included roughly six males and a couple of females. Thymocytes were mechanically released from the tissue and were stored as pellets of about 9-33 million cells at -70 degrees C. A QIAsymphony instrument was used to extract genomic DNA from frozen cell pellets. Using the immunoSEQ multiplex PCR assay, the TCRB and TCRAD loci were amplified from a standardized quantity of quality-controlled genomic DNA. The amplicons spanned the V(D)J region and were long enough to cover the CDR3 and allow V and J genes to be identified. Through the commercial immunoSEQ service, the amplicons were sequenced on an Illumina platform. Corrections for primer bias and sequencing errors followed previously described methods, while TCRAD and TCRB definitions were based on the IMGT database. immunoSEQ Analyzer 3.0 and VDJTools were used for repertoire analysis, which covered basic statistics, V/J segment usage, diversity estimates, rarefaction and pairwise overlap. Diversity was estimated with Chao1, ChaoE, Efron-Thisted, Shannon and inverse Simpson indices, and also on datasets down-sampled to the smallest sample. Repertoire overlap was determined by strict matching of CDR3 nucleotide sequence, V gene and J gene, and Jaccard-based multidimensional scaling clustering was applied. On average, thymus samples yielded hundreds of thousands of unique TCRB clonotypes, whereas blood samples yielded 75,000 to 95,000.

This receptor was taken from a boy under three years old with a congenital heart defect. Donor details come from another sample of the same person, matched by shared clones. Sequencing input: thymocytes.

The CDR3 region reads CASSPGTWGRELFF. The bases are TGCGCCAGCAGCCCGGGGACTTGGGGTCGGGAGCTGTTTTTT. The chain employs TRBV4-3 and TRBJ2-2, and TRBD2 may be the D gene, going by 6 matching bases. The CDR3, from cysteine to phenylalanine, totals 14 residues. The sequence is cut down to CDR3 DNA, 42 bases in frame from base 1. For CDR1 and CDR2, the germline V gene lists LGHNA and YSLEER. Cut back by 4 bases and 9 bases, the V and J ends lie 15 bases apart.